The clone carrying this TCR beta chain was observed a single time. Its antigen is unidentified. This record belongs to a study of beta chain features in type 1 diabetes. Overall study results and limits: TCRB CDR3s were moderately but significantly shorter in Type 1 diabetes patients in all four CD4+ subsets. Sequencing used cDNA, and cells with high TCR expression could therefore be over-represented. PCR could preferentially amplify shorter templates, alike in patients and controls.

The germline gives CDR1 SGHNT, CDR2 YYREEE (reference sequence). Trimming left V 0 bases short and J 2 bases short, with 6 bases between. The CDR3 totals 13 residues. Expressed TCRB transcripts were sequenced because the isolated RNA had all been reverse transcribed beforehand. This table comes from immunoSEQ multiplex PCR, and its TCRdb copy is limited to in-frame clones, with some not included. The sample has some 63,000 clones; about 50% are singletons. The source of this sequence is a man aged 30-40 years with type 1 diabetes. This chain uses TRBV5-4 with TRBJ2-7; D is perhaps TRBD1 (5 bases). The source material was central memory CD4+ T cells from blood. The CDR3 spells CASSLEGAYEQYF. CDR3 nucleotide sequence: TGTGCCAGCAGCTTGGAAGGGGCCTACGAGCAGTACTTC. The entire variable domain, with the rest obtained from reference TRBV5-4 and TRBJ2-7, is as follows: ETGVTQSPTHLIKTRGQQVTLRCSSQSGHNTVSWYQQALGQGPQFIFQYYREEENGRGNFPPRFSGLQFPNYSSELNVNALELDDSALYLCASSLEGAYEQYFGPGTRLTVT.